The clone carrying this T cell receptor beta chain has a count of ten or more. TCRdb redid the calling of the 5' RACE reads with MiXCR, one entry per CDR3 protein. Seen here are just under 60,000 distinct CDR3 sequences, under 10% observed once, and the top ten hold 3% to 4%. These data are taken from a study of early T cells in non-severe SARS-CoV-2 infection. The ends were cut back, 5 bases at V and 3 bases at J, with 14 bases in the middle. The CDR3 contains 14 residues. Germline CDR1 reads MNHNS; CDR2 reads SASEGT. The origin of this receptor is an adult who was a healthcare worker with PCR-confirmed SARS-CoV-2 infection or an uninfected control (not recorded which). The rearrangement links TRBV6-1 to TRBJ2-7, with unresolved D. The sequenced sample consisted of whole blood. CDR3 sequence: CASSPDPDLYEQYF. The CDR3 DNA is TGTGCCAGCAGTCCCGACCCAGATCTCTACGAGCAGTACTTC.